The 19 T cell receptor beta chains reported below all come from one sample, sequenced in a study of Tregs in tolerant kidney transplant recipients (dated 2019 in TCRdb). The transplants used related donors along with nonmyeloablative bone marrow transplantation, and in the human trials mixed chimerism was transient. Library method: the immunoSEQ multiplex PCR assay. TCRdb provides this immuneACCESS table in a form limited to in-frame rearrangements. Some clones are lacking; in checked studies, under half of them reflect an unresolved V gene, and why the rest are absent is not known. The sample has 45,000 to 55,000 clones on record, over 80% of them singletons. The ten largest clones capture roughly 15% of the sample. The sample here was CD8+ T cells from blood (PBMCs), taken 24 months after the transplant. These receptors all stem from a human patient who received a combined kidney and bone marrow transplant. After a transplant, some of the T cells may come from the graft donor.

V and J are TRBV5-4 and TRBJ1-6, with TRBD1 matching 9 bases. CDR3 length: 14 amino acids. Per germline, CDR1 SGHNT and CDR2 YYREEE (reference sequence). J gave up 10 bases and V 3 bases, and 5 bases lay outside the gene matches. CDR3 residues: CASSYRTGVSPLHF. In DNA, the CDR3 is TGTGCCAGCAGCTACCGGACAGGGGTCTCACCCCTCCACTTT. Filled out from reference TRBV5-4 and TRBJ1-6, the complete variable domain reads ETGVTQSPTHLIKTRGQQVTLRCSSQSGHNTVSWYQQALGQGPQFIFQYYREEENGRGNFPPRFSGLQFPNYSSELNVNALELDDSALYLCASSYRTGVSPLHFGNGTRLTVT.

The chain couples TRBV6-1 to TRBJ1-2, with D hard to call. V was cut by 4 bases and J by 5 bases, with 11 bases left in between. Germline loops: CDR1 MNHNS, CDR2 SASEGT. The CDR3 is made up of 13 amino acids. The CDR3 sequence is CASSAGRTYGYTF. CDR3 bases: TGTGCCAGCAGTGCCGGCCGGACTTATGGCTACACCTTC.

The gene calls are TRBV7-8 and TRBJ1-2, with unresolved D. Trimming took 4 bases from V and 9 from J, leaving 12 bases between them. Looked up from germline, CDR1 is SGHVS and CDR2 is FQNEAQ. There are 12 residues in the CDR3. This CDR3 is CASSSDGVSYTF. For the CDR3, the DNA is TGTGCCAGCAGCTCAGACGGGGTGAGCTACACCTTC.

V is TRBV11-2 and J is TRBJ2-7, with D unresolved. Germline loops: CDR1 SGHAT, CDR2 FQNNGV. With 3 bases removed from V and 2 bases from J, the gap between germline ends came to 14 bases. The CDR3 covers 15 residues. CDR3 coding DNA: TGTGCCAGCAGCTTTAGTCCTAGAACCGCCTACGAGCAGTACTTC. It yields the protein CASSFSPRTAYEQYF. The full variable domain, its missing parts supplied by reference TRBV11-2 and TRBJ2-7, is EAGVAQSPRYKIIEKRQSVAFWCNPISGHATLYWYQQILGQGPKLLIQFQNNGVVDDSQLPKDRFSAERLKGVDSTLKIQPAKLEDSAVYLCASSFSPRTAYEQYFGPGTRLTVT.

This clone was seen only once. The chain couples TRBV7-8 to TRBJ2-7, with a possible D match to TRBD1 (6 bases). Per germline, CDR1 SGHVS and CDR2 FQNEAQ. The length of the CDR3 is 14 residues. V shed 5 bases and J shed 3 bases, with 14 bases lying between them. Here the CDR3 DNA reads TGTGCCAGCAGCGCCCCGGGACATTTCTACGAGCAGTACTTC. It translates to CASSAPGHFYEQYF.

The chain has TRBV30 and TRBJ1-2; a weak D match, TRBD1 (5 bases). This CDR3 contains 15 residues. Trimming removed 5 bases from V and 4 bases from J, with 20 bases in between. Germline CDR1 reads GTSNPN; CDR2 reads SVGIG (reference sequence). The CDR3 is CAWDEDGHYGYGYTF. DNA for the CDR3: TGTGCCTGGGACGAAGACGGACACTACGGCTATGGCTACACCTTC.

The chain couples TRBV9 to TRBJ2-7, with 7 bases fitting TRBD1. J gave up 6 bases and V 0 bases, and 9 bases lay outside the gene matches. Germline CDR1 is SGDLS and CDR2 is YYNGEE. This CDR3 comprises 15 residues. The CDR3: CASSVGWDSFIEQYF. The CDR3 region has the DNA TGTGCCAGCAGCGTAGGTTGGGACAGTTTTATCGAGCAGTACTTC.

This chain links TRBV25-1 with TRBJ2-3; 7 bases fit TRBD2. The trim removed 9 bases at V and 4 bases at J, leaving 13 bases unmatched. Germline-derived CDR1 and CDR2 are MGHDK and SYGVNS. The CDR3 is made up of 15 amino acids. The DNA of the CDR3 is TGTGCCAGGGGGGGGAAAACCGGGAACTCAGATACGCAGTATTTT. Its protein product is CARGGKTGNSDTQYF. Full variable domain (missing parts from reference TRBV25-1 and TRBJ2-3): EADIYQTPRYLVIGTGKKITLECSQTMGHDKMYWYQQDPGMELHLIHYSYGVNSTEKGDLSSESTVSRIRTEHFPLTLESARPSHTSQYLCARGGKTGNSDTQYFGPGTRLTVL.

The J gene is TRBJ2-6, the V gene TRBV6-4; D possibly corresponds to TRBD1 (6 bases). Trimming took 6 bases from V and 1 from J, leaving 19 bases between them. Per germline, CDR1 MRHNA and CDR2 SNTAGT. This CDR3 contains 18 residues. The CDR3: CASSAIPGHLSGANVLTF. For the CDR3, the DNA is TGTGCCAGCAGCGCAATTCCGGGACACTTATCTGGGGCCAACGTCCTGACTTTC.

The rearrangement joins TRBV7-9 to TRBJ2-5, with a weak D call TRBD1 (6 bases). The end of the DNA aligns better with TRBJ2-7, so the J call may be wrong. The CDR3 spans 12 residues. Germline V gives CDR1 SEHNR, CDR2 FQNEAQ (reference sequence). The CDR3 loop is CASRGQSYEQYF. In nucleotides, the CDR3 is TGTGCCAGCAGAGGACAGTCCTACGAGCAGTACTTC.

This clone was seen only once. The chain joins TRBV4-1 to TRBJ2-3; 9 bases are shared with TRBD1. V trimming: 0 bases; J trimming: 2 bases; junction bases outside the gene matches: 9. This CDR3 contains 18 residues. Germline V gene lookup returns CDR1 MGHRA and CDR2 YSYEKL. The CDR3 reads CASSQERSGQGITDTQYF. In DNA, the CDR3 is TGCGCCAGCAGCCAAGAACGCTCCGGACAGGGGATCACAGATACGCAGTATTTT.

The chain recombines TRBV5-4 with TRBJ2-7; D call uncertain. V lost 2 bases and J lost 0, with 9 bases in between. The CDR3 runs to 14 residues. CDR1 and CDR2 (germline): SGHNT, YYREEE (reference sequence). This CDR3 is CASSFATASYEQYF. The CDR3 bases are TGTGCCAGCAGCTTCGCTACAGCCTCCTACGAGCAGTACTTC.

The rearrangement uses TRBV7-2 and TRBJ2-7, with 10 bases identical to TRBD1. The CDR3 extends over 17 amino acids. The V gene's germline CDR1 is SGHTA and CDR2 FQGNSA. J was trimmed by 4 bases and V by 4 bases; bases with no gene match: 13. CDR3 sequence: CASSYSAPGQGWYEQYF. As DNA, the CDR3 is TGTGCCAGCAGCTACTCCGCTCCGGGACAGGGGTGGTACGAGCAGTACTTC.

The rearrangement joins TRBV4-2 to TRBJ1-2; unclear D gene. Germline CDR1 is LGHNA and CDR2 is YNFKEQ. The CDR3 has 17 residues. Trimming took off 1 base at V and 3 bases at J, with 18 bases between the two ends. The CDR3 bases are TGTGCCAGCAGCCAAGCCAAACGCGACGGCGACTACTATGGCTACACCTTC. This gives the protein CASSQAKRDGDYYGYTF.

This clone was found once. V usage is TRBV6-5 and J usage is TRBJ1-2, with D tentatively TRBD1 (6 bases). V gave up 6 bases and J gave up 8 bases, with 16 bases separating them. The CDR3 has 13 amino acids. Per germline, CDR1 MNHEY and CDR2 SVGAGI. Written as DNA, the CDR3 is TGTGCCAGCAGCGCTAGGGGGTCTGGCGGCTACACCTTC. Protein: CASSARGSGGYTF.

The chain couples TRBV11-3 to TRBJ2-3; a weak D match, TRBD1 (5 bases). With 4 bases removed from V and 6 bases from J, the gap between germline ends came to 17 bases. CDR1 is SGHNT and CDR2 is YENEEA in the germline V gene. The CDR3 totals 15 residues. As DNA, the CDR3 is TGTGCCAGCAGCTGGTTCTCAGGGCCTCAGGATACGCAGTATTTT. Translation: CASSWFSGPQDTQYF. The whole variable domain, remainder taken from reference TRBV11-3 and TRBJ2-3, is EAGVVQSPRYKIIEKKQPVAFWCNPISGHNTLYWYLQNLGQGPELLIRYENEEAVDDSQLPKDRFSAERLKGVDSTLKIQPAELGDSAVYLCASSWFSGPQDTQYFGPGTRLTVL.

The chain combines TRBV9 with TRBJ2-3; 8 bases fit TRBD2. CDR3 length: 17 residues. J lost 4 bases, V lost 0 bases, and 10 bases had no gene match. Germline CDR1 reads SGDLS; CDR2 reads YYNGEE. CDR3 DNA sequence: TGTGCCAGCAGCGTAGGTCAGCGGGAGAAGTGGTCAGATACGCAGTATTTT. This encodes CASSVGQREKWSDTQYF.

Written as DNA, the CDR3 is TGTGCCAGCTCACCAACAGGGCCCGGTGAGCAGTACTTC. It codes for CASSPTGPGEQYF. The chain joins TRBV18 to TRBJ2-5; maybe TRBD1 (6 bases). This CDR3 is 13 amino acids long. V was trimmed by 2 bases and J by 11 bases, leaving 15 bases between them. CDR1 and CDR2 (germline): KGHSH, LQKENI.

The rearrangement links TRBV30 to TRBJ1-2; D is perhaps TRBD1 (5 bases). Trimming took 0 bases from V and 4 from J, leaving 9 bases between them. The germline V gene encodes CDR1 GTSNPN and CDR2 SVGIG (reference sequence). The CDR3 extends over 13 amino acids. The CDR3 region has the DNA TGTGCCTGGAGTGTTGGACATGTCTATGGCTACACCTTC. It yields the protein CAWSVGHVYGYTF.